The clone carrying this TCR beta chain has just one count. No antigen is known for it. V gave up 5 bases and J gave up 5 bases; unmatched junction bases: 6. This CDR3 contains 14 residues. Germline V gives CDR1 SGHVS, CDR2 FNYEAQ. The starting material, graft tissue, was processed to release intraepithelial and lamina propria lymphocytes. The data were taken from a study of graft-versus-host responses after intestinal transplantation. Background on the study: In this cohort, recipients had multivisceral, liver-intestinal, or isolated intestinal transplants. Tacrolimus plus steroids were given to all recipients for about 3 years, preceded by anti-thymocyte globulin induction.

Points from the study as a whole: Recipient marrow contained GvH clones, some of which appeared first in ileum or blood. Allografts of patients with graft-donor T cell macrochimerism showed high graft-versus-host to host-versus-graft clone ratios.

TCRdb's table, derived via immunoSEQ multiplex PCR, lists solely in-frame clones and lacks some. There are some 13,000 clones in the sample; roughly 81% occur only once, and less than 9% lies in the top ten. The clonotype comes from a human patient who received an intestinal transplant, so some T cells may come from the graft donor. The chain is built from TRBV7-6 and TRBJ1-1; TRBD1 matches at 9 bases. The sample here was ileum tissue, taken 16 days after intestinal transplant. CDR3 sequence: CASSQGTGKTEAFF. The CDR3 DNA sequence: TGTGCCAGCAGCCAGGGGACAGGGAAGACTGAAGCTTTCTTT.